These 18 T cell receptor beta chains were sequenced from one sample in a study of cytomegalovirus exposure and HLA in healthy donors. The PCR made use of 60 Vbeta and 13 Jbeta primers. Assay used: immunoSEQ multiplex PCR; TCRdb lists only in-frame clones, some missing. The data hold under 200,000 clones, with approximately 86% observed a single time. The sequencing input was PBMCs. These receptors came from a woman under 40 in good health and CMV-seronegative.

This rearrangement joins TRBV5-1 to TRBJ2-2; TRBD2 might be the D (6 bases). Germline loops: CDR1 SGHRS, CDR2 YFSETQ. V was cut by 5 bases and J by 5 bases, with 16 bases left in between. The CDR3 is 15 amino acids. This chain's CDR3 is CASSLRDGGTGELFF. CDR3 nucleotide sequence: TGCGCCAGCAGTCTCCGGGACGGAGGGACCGGGGAGCTGTTTTTT.

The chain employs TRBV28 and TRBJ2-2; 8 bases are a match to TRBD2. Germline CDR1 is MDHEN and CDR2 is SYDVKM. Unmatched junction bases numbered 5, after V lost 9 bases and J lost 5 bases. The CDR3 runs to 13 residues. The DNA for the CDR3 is TGTGCCAGTGGACTAGCTCAAACCGGGGAGCTGTTTTTT. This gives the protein CASGLAQTGELFF.

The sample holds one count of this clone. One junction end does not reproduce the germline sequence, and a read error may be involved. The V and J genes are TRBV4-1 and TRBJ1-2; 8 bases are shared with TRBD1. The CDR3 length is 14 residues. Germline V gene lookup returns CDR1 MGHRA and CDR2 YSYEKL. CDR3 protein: CASSQQGASYVYTF. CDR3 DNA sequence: TGCGCCAGCAGCCAACAGGGGGCGAGCTATGTCTACACCTTC.

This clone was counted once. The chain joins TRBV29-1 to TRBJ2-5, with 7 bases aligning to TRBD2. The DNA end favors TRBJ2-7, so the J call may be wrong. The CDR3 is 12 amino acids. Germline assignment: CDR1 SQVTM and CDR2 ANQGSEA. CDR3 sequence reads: CSVDQGGYEQYF. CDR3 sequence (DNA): TGCAGCGTTGACCAGGGAGGGTACGAGCAGTACTTC.

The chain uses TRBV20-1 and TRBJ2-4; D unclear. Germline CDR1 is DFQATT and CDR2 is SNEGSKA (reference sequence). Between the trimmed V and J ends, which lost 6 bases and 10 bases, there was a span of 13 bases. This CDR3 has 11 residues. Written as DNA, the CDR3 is TGCAGTGCCTCCGGCCCTAGTATTCAGTACTTC. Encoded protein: CSASGPSIQYF.

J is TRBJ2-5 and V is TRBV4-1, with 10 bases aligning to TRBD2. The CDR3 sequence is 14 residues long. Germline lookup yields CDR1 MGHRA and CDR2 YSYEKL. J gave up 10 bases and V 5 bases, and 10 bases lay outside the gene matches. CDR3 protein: CASSEREGRLDQYF. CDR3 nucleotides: TGCGCCAGCAGCGAGCGGGAGGGCCGACTGGACCAGTACTTC.

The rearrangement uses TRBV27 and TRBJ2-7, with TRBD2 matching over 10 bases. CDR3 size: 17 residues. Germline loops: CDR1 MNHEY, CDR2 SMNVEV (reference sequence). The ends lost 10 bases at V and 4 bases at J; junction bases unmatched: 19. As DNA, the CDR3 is TGTGCCACCCGACCGGGACAAAACCTAGCGGGAGCTTACGAGCAGTACTTC. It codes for CATRPGQNLAGAYEQYF.

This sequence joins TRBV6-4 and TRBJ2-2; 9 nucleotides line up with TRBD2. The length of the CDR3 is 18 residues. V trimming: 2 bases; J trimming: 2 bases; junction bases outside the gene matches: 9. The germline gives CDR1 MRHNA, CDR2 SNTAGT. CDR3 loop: CASSDGASGAENTGELFF. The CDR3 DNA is TGTGCCAGCAGTGACGGGGCTAGCGGGGCAGAAAACACCGGGGAGCTGTTTTTT.

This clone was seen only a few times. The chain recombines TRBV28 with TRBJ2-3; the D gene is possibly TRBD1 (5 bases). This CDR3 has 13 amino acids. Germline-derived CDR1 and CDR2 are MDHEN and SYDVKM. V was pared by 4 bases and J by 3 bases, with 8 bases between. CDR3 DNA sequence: TGTGCCAGCAGTTCCCGACAGACAGATACGCAGTATTTT. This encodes CASSSRQTDTQYF.

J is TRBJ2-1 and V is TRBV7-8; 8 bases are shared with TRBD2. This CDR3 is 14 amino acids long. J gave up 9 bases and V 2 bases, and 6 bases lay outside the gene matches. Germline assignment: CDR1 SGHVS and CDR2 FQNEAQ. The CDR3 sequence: CASSLWSLAGEQFF. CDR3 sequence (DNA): TGTGCCAGCAGCTTATGGTCCCTAGCGGGTGAGCAGTTCTTC.

This CDR3 reads CASSPGQGGRDTQYF. The DNA of the CDR3 is TGTGCCAGCTCACCCGGGCAGGGCGGAAGAGATACGCAGTATTTT. The chain uses TRBV18 and TRBJ2-3, with a possible D match to TRBD1 (5 bases). Per germline, CDR1 KGHSH and CDR2 LQKENI. The V gene lost 3 bases and the J gene lost 5 bases, with 15 bases spanning the gap. The CDR3 is 15 amino acids.

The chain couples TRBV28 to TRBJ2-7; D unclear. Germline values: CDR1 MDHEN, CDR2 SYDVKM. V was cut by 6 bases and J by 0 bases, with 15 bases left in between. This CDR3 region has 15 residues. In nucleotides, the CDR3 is TGTGCCAGCAGGCCGATGGCGGCCTACTCCTACGAGCAGTACTTC. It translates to CASRPMAAYSYEQYF.

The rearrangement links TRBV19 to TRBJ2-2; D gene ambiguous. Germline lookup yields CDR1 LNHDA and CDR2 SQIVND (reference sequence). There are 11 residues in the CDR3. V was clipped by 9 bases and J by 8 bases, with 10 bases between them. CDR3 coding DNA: TGTGCCAGCTCTAACGTAGGGGAGCTGTTTTTT. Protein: CASSNVGELFF.

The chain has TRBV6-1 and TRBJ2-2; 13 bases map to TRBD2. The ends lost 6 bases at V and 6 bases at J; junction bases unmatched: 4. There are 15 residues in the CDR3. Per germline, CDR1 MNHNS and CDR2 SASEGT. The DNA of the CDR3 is TGTGCCAGCAGACTAGCGGGAGGGCGGGCCGGGGAGCTGTTTTTT. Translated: CASRLAGGRAGELFF.

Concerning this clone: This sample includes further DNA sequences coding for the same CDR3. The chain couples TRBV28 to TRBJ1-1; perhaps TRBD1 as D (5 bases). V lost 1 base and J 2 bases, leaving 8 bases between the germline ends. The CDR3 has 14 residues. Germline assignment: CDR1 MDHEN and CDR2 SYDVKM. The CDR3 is CASSLSGVNTEAFF. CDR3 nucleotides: TGTGCCAGCAGTTTATCGGGGGTAAACACTGAAGCTTTCTTT.

The DNA for the CDR3 is TGTGCCAGCAGCCCGTTTGGCGCGGGCTCCTACAATGAGCAGTTCTTC. Amino acids: CASSPFGAGSYNEQFF. The chain is built from TRBV7-9 and TRBJ2-1; a weak D match, TRBD2 (5 bases). Per the germline V gene, CDR1 is SEHNR and CDR2 is FQNEAQ (reference sequence). Trimming took off 5 bases at V and 0 bases at J, with 14 bases between the two ends. The CDR3 covers 16 residues.

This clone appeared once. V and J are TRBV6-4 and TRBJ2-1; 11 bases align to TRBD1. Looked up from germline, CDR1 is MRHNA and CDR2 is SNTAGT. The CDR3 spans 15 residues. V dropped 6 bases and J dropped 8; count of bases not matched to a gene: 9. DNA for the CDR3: TGTGCCAGCAGCGCGGGACAGGGGGTTTTCCATGAGCAGTTCTTC. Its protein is CASSAGQGVFHEQFF.

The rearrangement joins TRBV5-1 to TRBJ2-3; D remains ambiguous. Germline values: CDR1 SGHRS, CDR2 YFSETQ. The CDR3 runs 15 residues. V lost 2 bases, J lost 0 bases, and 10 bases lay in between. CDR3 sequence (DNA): TGCGCCAGCAGCTTCATAGCCACTAGCACAGATACGCAGTATTTT. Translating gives CASSFIATSTDTQYF.